Following are 12 T cell receptor beta chains from one sample sequenced in a study of T cells in Graves' hyperthyroidism and ophthalmopathy. From RNA transcripts, TCR beta CDR3 regions were amplified. With the HTBI primer set, the TCR CDR3 went through a first round of RT-PCR. Using its own MiXCR run on the multiplex PCR reads, TCRdb lists one record per CDR3 protein. The sample lists under 400,000 distinct CDR3 sequences, under 25% occurring once. The sequenced sample consisted of blood. The receptors stem from a woman aged 50 to 60 with Graves' hyperthyroidism.

This clonotype was seen more than once but under ten times. The chain combines TRBV11-1 with TRBJ2-1; 12 positions agree with TRBD2. The CDR3 contains 13 residues. The V gene end was trimmed by 5 bases and the J gene end by 14 bases; junction bases not matched to a gene: 7. Germline V gives CDR1 SGHAT, CDR2 FQDESV (reference sequence). The CDR3 DNA is TGTGCCAGCAGCGTTCTAGCGGGAGGGCTGAAGTTCTTC. This sequence encodes CASSVLAGGLKFF.

The V and J genes are TRBV2 and TRBJ1-5; D uncertain. The CDR3 has 13 amino acids. Germline V gives CDR1 SNHLY, CDR2 FYNNEI. V lost 5 bases, J lost 4 bases, and 9 bases lay in between. The CDR3 is CASSLRRNQPQHF. CDR3 nucleotides: TGTGCCAGCAGTTTACGGAGAAATCAGCCCCAGCATTTT.

V gene TRBV27 combines with J gene TRBJ2-3; 10 bases are shared with TRBD1. The ends lost 4 bases at V and 4 bases at J; junction bases unmatched: 8. Per the germline V gene, CDR1 is MNHEY and CDR2 is SMNVEV (reference sequence). The CDR3 is 16 residues long. The CDR3 coding sequence is TGTGCCAGCAGTTCCGTTCCGGGACAGGGGTCAGATACGCAGTATTTT. This translates into CASSSVPGQGSDTQYF.

At least ten counts were recorded for this clonotype. The genes are TRBV7-9 and TRBJ2-1, with 9 bases aligning to TRBD2. J was trimmed by 8 bases and V by 6 bases; bases with no gene match: 14. This CDR3 comprises 16 residues. The germline CDR1 and CDR2 sequences are SEHNR and FQNEAQ (reference sequence). The CDR3 DNA sequence: TGTGCCAGCAGTCAGGGGGTAGCGGGAGCTCTGGATGAGCAGTTCTTC. It translates to CASSQGVAGALDEQFF.

This clonotype showed up many times. V is TRBV28 and J is TRBJ1-4; D is ambiguous. The CDR3 totals 14 residues. Trimming removed 5 bases at V and 7 bases at J, with 14 bases between. Germline CDR1 reads MDHEN; CDR2 reads SYDVKM. The CDR3 DNA is TGTGCCAGCAGTACTTTGATGAGAGGTGAAAAACTGTTTTTT. Amino acids: CASSTLMRGEKLFF.

The gene calls are TRBV11-2 and TRBJ2-2; D perhaps matches TRBD1 (6 bases). CDR3 length equals 15 residues. V lost 6 bases and J 1 base, leaving 12 bases between the germline ends. Germline V gene data show CDR1 as SGHAT and CDR2 as FQNNGV. The CDR3 here is CASRRIGGNTGELFF. CDR3 DNA sequence: TGTGCCAGCAGAAGAATAGGGGGGAACACCGGGGAGCTGTTTTTT. Using reference TRBV11-2 and TRBJ2-2 for the parts outside the CDR3, the full variable domain is EAGVAQSPRYKIIEKRQSVAFWCNPISGHATLYWYQQILGQGPKLLIQFQNNGVVDDSQLPKDRFSAERLKGVDSTLKIQPAKLEDSAVYLCASRRIGGNTGELFFGEGSRLTVL.

At least ten counts were recorded for this clonotype. The chain carries TRBV30 and TRBJ2-7; D not certain. CDR1 and CDR2 (germline): GTSNPN, SVGIG (reference sequence). V lost 2 bases to trimming and J lost 3 bases, with 8 bases between them. This CDR3 region has 12 residues. CDR3: CAWSKAGYEQYF. DNA of the CDR3: TGTGCCTGGAGTAAGGCAGGCTACGAGCAGTACTTC.

As to this clonotype: A much bigger clone sits one base away, suggesting this may be a read error. The chain is built from TRBV5-8 and TRBJ2-2; D ambiguous. The CDR3 is 11 amino acids. CDR1 and CDR2 (germline): SGHTS, YDEGEE. The CDR3 sequence is CASNLFSDLFF. The CDR3 DNA reads TGTGCCAGCAACTTGTTTTCAGACCTGTTTTTT.

This clonotype appeared many times. Mismatch with germline at one junction end may stem from a read error. The chain couples TRBV7-7 to TRBJ2-1; D is ambiguous. The CDR3 is made up of 13 amino acids. The germline V gene encodes CDR1 SSHAT and CDR2 FNYEAQ (reference sequence). The CDR3 nucleotides are TGTGCTAGCAGCTCAGGCATTAGGAATGAGCAGTTCTTC. Amino acid sequence: CASSSGIRNEQFF.

The chain has TRBV2 and TRBJ1-5, with 7 bases that match TRBD1. J was trimmed by 0 bases and V by 3 bases; bases with no gene match: 11. CDR3 length: 18 amino acids. Germline CDR1 is SNHLY and CDR2 is FYNNEI. The chain's CDR3 is CASSDLRDSKYSNQPQHF. CDR3 nucleotides: TGTGCCAGCAGTGACCTCCGGGACAGTAAGTATAGCAATCAGCCCCAGCATTTT.

This clonotype appeared a few times. This clone may be a read error of a much larger clone one base away. The chain is built from TRBV12-3 or TRBV12-4 and TRBJ2-7, with D possibly TRBD1 on 6 matching bases. The length of the CDR3 is 15 residues. CDR3 amino acids: CASCLAQGPSYEQYF. CDR3 bases: TGTGCCAGCTGTTTAGCCCAGGGGCCATCCTACGAGCAGTACTTC.

The genes are TRBV7-2 and TRBJ2-5, with 8 nucleotides matching TRBD2. The V segment lost 5 bases and the J segment 5 bases; nucleotides outside the gene matches: 4. The CDR3 runs to 13 residues. Germline CDR1 is SGHTA and CDR2 is FQGNSA. CDR3 DNA: TGTGCCAGCAGCCGGACTAGCAGGGAGACCCAGTACTTC. Encoded protein: CASSRTSRETQYF.